These T cell receptor beta chains were read from a single sample in a study of T-cell memory formation after mild COVID-19. Via MiXCR, TCRdb re-called the 5' RACE reads, giving one row per CDR3 protein. This repertoire shows about 210,000 distinct CDR3 sequences, over 9.5% found once; its top ten account for just over 3%. Sample: PBMCs or a T cell subset sorted from them (not recorded which). All receptors derive from a man aged 18 to 35 who had mild COVID-19 (a few samples of this study predate the infection). Cell type and time point are not known. Each CDR3 is given without its conserved first and last residue. Each record gives: V gene, J gene, D gene, CDR3 protein. D genes are given only for firm matches.

v_call: TRBV20-1; j_call: TRBJ2-2; d_call: -; cdr3_aa: SATLNTGELF
v_call: TRBV7-2; j_call: TRBJ2-5; d_call: TRBD1; cdr3_aa: ASSSPGGQGRETQY
v_call: TRBV27; j_call: TRBJ1-2; d_call: -; cdr3_aa: ASSLSRAGSFYGYT
v_call: TRBV28; j_call: TRBJ1-6; d_call: -; cdr3_aa: ASSLPSNSPLH
v_call: TRBV24-1; j_call: TRBJ2-2; d_call: -; cdr3_aa: ATSESGKGAGELF
v_call: TRBV5-1; j_call: TRBJ1-1; d_call: -; cdr3_aa: ASSLVQQADTEAF
v_call: TRBV20-1; j_call: TRBJ2-1; d_call: -; cdr3_aa: SASPGSSYNEQF
v_call: TRBV7-7; j_call: TRBJ2-1; d_call: TRBD2; cdr3_aa: ASSPTSGLYNEQF
v_call: TRBV10-2; j_call: TRBJ1-6; d_call: TRBD1; cdr3_aa: ASSEGDRVIFSPLH
v_call: TRBV4-1; j_call: TRBJ1-2; d_call: -; cdr3_aa: ASSRLIAGPYYGYT
v_call: TRBV5-1; j_call: TRBJ2-3; d_call: -; cdr3_aa: ASRGWGGTDTQY
v_call: TRBV11-1; j_call: TRBJ1-1; d_call: -; cdr3_aa: ASSALERYTEAF
v_call: TRBV18; j_call: TRBJ2-1; d_call: -; cdr3_aa: ASSPNRARF
v_call: TRBV5-4; j_call: TRBJ1-2; d_call: -; cdr3_aa: ASTPGPSNYGYT
v_call: TRBV24-1; j_call: TRBJ2-5; d_call: TRBD2; cdr3_aa: ATSETGLAQETQY
v_call: TRBV3-2; j_call: TRBJ1-1; d_call: -; cdr3_aa: ASSQSPTGMNTEAF
v_call: TRBV4-1; j_call: TRBJ2-7; d_call: -; cdr3_aa: ASSQVEGGRATSYEQY
v_call: TRBV3-1; j_call: TRBJ1-1; d_call: TRBD1; cdr3_aa: ASSQERGRGYTEAF
v_call: TRBV5-1; j_call: TRBJ2-5; d_call: TRBD1; cdr3_aa: ASSSGQGAQETQY
v_call: TRBV24-1; j_call: TRBJ1-2; d_call: -; cdr3_aa: ATQTNGALDGYT
v_call: TRBV7-2; j_call: TRBJ1-4; d_call: -; cdr3_aa: ASSPVHGEKLF
v_call: TRBV5-1; j_call: TRBJ1-4; d_call: -; cdr3_aa: ASSLGPLDQLF
v_call: TRBV7-3; j_call: TRBJ2-2; d_call: -; cdr3_aa: ASSPLGGASGELF
v_call: TRBV10-3; j_call: TRBJ2-2; d_call: -; cdr3_aa: AISEISGSNTGELF
v_call: TRBV5-1; j_call: TRBJ2-2; d_call: TRBD1; cdr3_aa: ASSSNRGSGELF
v_call: TRBV24-1; j_call: TRBJ2-3; d_call: TRBD1; cdr3_aa: ATSEAGTGADTQY
v_call: TRBV6-5; j_call: TRBJ1-2; d_call: TRBD1; cdr3_aa: ASRQTGGAGGYT
v_call: TRBV7-2; j_call: TRBJ1-5; d_call: -; cdr3_aa: ASSLGGGAGNQPQH
v_call: TRBV15; j_call: TRBJ2-2; d_call: -; cdr3_aa: ATSRDARGELF
v_call: TRBV4-3; j_call: TRBJ2-5; d_call: TRBD1; cdr3_aa: ASSQQGVLKETQY
v_call: TRBV9; j_call: TRBJ1-1; d_call: -; cdr3_aa: ASSPRSRTEAF
v_call: TRBV7-2; j_call: TRBJ2-7; d_call: -; cdr3_aa: ASSSFGQGEQY
v_call: TRBV24-1; j_call: TRBJ2-3; d_call: -; cdr3_aa: ATSDLTGTLTGDTQY
v_call: TRBV27; j_call: TRBJ2-5; d_call: -; cdr3_aa: ASSLFFGVQTQY
v_call: TRBV2; j_call: TRBJ2-3; d_call: -; cdr3_aa: ACAGEGADTQY
v_call: TRBV5-8; j_call: TRBJ2-3; d_call: -; cdr3_aa: ASSLRRTPYTDTQY
v_call: TRBV10-1; j_call: TRBJ2-7; d_call: TRBD1; cdr3_aa: ASSPGDRIYEQY
v_call: TRBV5-1; j_call: TRBJ1-4; d_call: -; cdr3_aa: ASSLVSESNEKLF
v_call: TRBV12-3/TRBV12-4; j_call: TRBJ1-4; d_call: -; cdr3_aa: ASSGEGGLGEKLF
v_call: TRBV4-1; j_call: TRBJ1-3; d_call: -; cdr3_aa: ASSQAGSGNTIY